The clone carrying this T cell receptor beta chain was counted a single time. Its cognate antigen is unknown. Trimming left V 5 bases short and J 4 bases short, with 9 bases between. This CDR3 region has 14 residues. The V gene's germline CDR1 is WSHSY and CDR2 SAAADI. The data were obtained in a study of radiotherapy plus CTLA-4 blockade in lung cancer. Study as a whole: For about 19% of patients, objective responses occurred, and just over 30% had disease control.

Chemo-refractory metastatic non-small-cell lung cancer patients were treated with focal radiation plus CTLA-4 blockade with ipilimumab. Study observations and caveats: Clones derived from tumor TCRs expanded in blood after radiotherapy plus ipilimumab. The authors reported that early blood T cell clone dynamics, with interferon-beta, best predicted response.

Using immunoSEQ multiplex PCR, the repertoire was profiled, and TCRdb retains in-frame clones only, with some absent. The sample yields more than 75,000 clones, approximately 79% seen once. Sequencing was performed on peripheral blood, taken from a patient treated with radiotherapy plus ipilimumab. The chain recombines TRBV10-2 with TRBJ2-6, with D possibly being TRBD1 or TRBD2 (5 bases each). This clonotype was sampled from a human donor with non-small cell lung cancer that progressed on radiotherapy plus ipilimumab. The DNA for the CDR3 is TGCGCCAGCAGTCAGGGACCCGGGGCCAACGTCCTGACTTTC. It translates to CASSQGPGANVLTF.